The clone carrying this TCR beta chain appeared a few times. Its antigen is as yet unknown. The sample comes from a study of metastatic and nonmetastatic thyroid tumors. Study at large: The comparison covered peripheral blood and tumor or nodule tissue in malignant and benign thyroid patients. Study findings and constraints: The reported finding was significantly higher TCR beta diversity in malignant thyroid tumors relative to benign nodules, in blood and tumor.

In germline, CDR1 is MDHEN, CDR2 SYDVKM. This CDR3 contains 15 residues. Trimming pared 6 bases from V and 7 bases from J, leaving 19 bases between. Under the authors' procedure: Clinicopathological groups of papillary thyroid cancer showed CDR3 differences that were used to build a distant-metastasis classifier. TCRdb re-called the PCR reads with MiXCR. The V and J calls and clone size are TCRdb's, not the authors'. The table shows 19,000 or so clones, with roughly 30% occurring only once. Among the patients, none had received any treatment before thyroid surgery. The sample comprised tumor tissue. This chain links TRBV28 with TRBJ1-5; D remains ambiguous. This sequence originates from a male donor with papillary thyroid cancer or a benign thyroid nodule (not recorded which). Some clones in this sample may be carry-over from other donors' samples. CDR3 protein: CASSPPQPTSQPQHF. The CDR3, as DNA: TGTGCCAGCAGCCCGCCTCAACCCACAAGCCAGCCCCAGCATTTT.